This T cell receptor (beta chain) was sequenced during a study of a mutant IDH1 vaccine in newly diagnosed glioma. Using immunoSEQ multiplex PCR, the repertoire was profiled, and TCRdb retains in-frame clones only, with some absent. Among over 20,000 clones listed, 79% were seen once. Sample time point: week 11, during vaccination. The study gave 300 ug of mutant IDH1 20-mer peptide per vaccine dose, with topical imiquimod. Germline lookup yields CDR1 LNHDA and CDR2 SQIVND (reference sequence). The CDR3 consists of 14 residues. V was pared by 1 base and J by 8 bases, with 6 bases of the junction left unmatched. This clone came up once. Its antigen is not identified.

The sequence derives from a man between 40 and 49 years old with glioma. Specimen: PBMCs, collected from a glioma patient whose treatment included an IDH1 peptide vaccine. The chain carries TRBV19 and TRBJ1-2; 8 bases are a match to TRBD1. The CDR3 region has the DNA TGTGCCAGTAGTATAGTTGCGACAGGGGACGGCTACACCTTC. Amino acids: CASSIVATGDGYTF.